This TCR beta chain was retrieved from a study of T-cell memory formation after mild COVID-19. Background on the study: TCR clusters mostly belonged to single donors. General study findings and limits: Pre-infection memory showed some responding clones, and this suggested that cross-reactive memory joined.

This clonotype came up a few times. Its antigen is unidentified. From 5'RACE with constant-segment primers came TCR alpha and TCR beta cDNA libraries that carried sample barcodes and UMIs. TCRdb analysed the 5' RACE reads with MiXCR anew, one entry per CDR3 protein. Of 470,000 or so distinct CDR3 sequences in the sample, over 15% are singletons; the top ten hold 20% to 25%. Per germline, CDR1 GTSNPN and CDR2 SVGIG (reference sequence). V was shortened by 0 bases and J by 3 bases, with 18 bases between the two germline ends. This CDR3 is built from 16 residues. This TCR derives from a young man who had mild COVID-19 (a few samples of this study predate the infection). Cell type and time point are not known. Sequencing was carried out using PBMCs or a T cell subset sorted from them (not recorded which). This chain links TRBV30 with TRBJ2-7; tentative D call: TRBD2 (5 bases). CDR3 in amino acids: CAWSVRFSLASYEQYF. In DNA, the CDR3 is TGTGCCTGGAGTGTACGGTTTTCGCTAGCTAGCTACGAGCAGTACTTC.